The rows below give T cell receptor beta chains drawn from one sample of a study of blood T cells in healthy people across ages. Each CDR3 protein gets one entry after TCRdb re-called the 5' RACE reads with MiXCR. The sample yields about 1.6 million distinct CDR3 sequences, approximately 32% seen once. The sequenced sample consisted of blood. Receptors were obtained from a woman aged 30 to 39 in good health. Both conserved end residues are part of each CDR3. The order of the fields is D gene, CDR3 length, clone size, V gene, J gene, CDR3 DNA, CDR3 protein. D genes are given only for firm matches. Clone size appears in some rows only: once, few, many, or a class for an expanded clone.

-	13	-	TRBV10-3	TRBJ2-5	TGTGCCACCTCTAAGGGGATCCAAGAGACCCAGTACTTC	CATSKGIQETQYF
TRBD1	16	-	TRBV24-1	TRBJ2-5	TGTGCCACCAGTGACGGGGACAGGGGCAACCAAGAGACCCAGTACTTC	CATSDGDRGNQETQYF
-	19	few	TRBV12-3/TRBV12-4	TRBJ2-5	TGTGCCAGCAGTTTATATGGTGGGATGGGGGCAGACCTCCAAGAGACCCAGTACTTC	CASSLYGGMGADLQETQYF
-	15	few	TRBV5-1	TRBJ2-1	TGCGCCAGCAGCCCCGACCCGGCCAGGAACAATGAGCAGTTCTTC	CASSPDPARNNEQFF
-	13	few	TRBV30	TRBJ2-7	TGTGCCTGGAGTCCGGACGAGAACTACGAGCAGTACTTC	CAWSPDENYEQYF
-	12	-	TRBV4-2	TRBJ2-1	TGTGCCAGCAACGAGGAGGGCGGTGAGCAGTTCTTC	CASNEEGGEQFF
-	16	many	TRBV4-1	TRBJ1-5	TGCGCCAGCAGCCAAGCCGGACCCTCGGGCAATCAGCCCCAGCATTTT	CASSQAGPSGNQPQHF
TRBD2	16	-	TRBV20-1	TRBJ2-5	TGCAGTGCTAGGGCTGGGCTAGCGGGAGTGGCGGAGACCCAGTACTTC	CSARAGLAGVAETQYF
-	13	-	TRBV6-1	TRBJ1-2	TGTGCCAGCAGTGAACCCTTGGGGAGAGGCTACACCTTC	CASSEPLGRGYTF
-	13	-	TRBV21-1	TRBJ1-2	TGTGCCAGCAGCAAAGGCAGTCCCTATGGCTACACCTTC	CASSKGSPYGYTF
-	15	-	TRBV9	TRBJ2-5	TGTGCCAGCAGCGTAGGAGGGACCAACCAAGAGACCCAGTACTTC	CASSVGGTNQETQYF
-	12	-	TRBV12-3/TRBV12-4	TRBJ2-3	TGTGCCAGCAGTTTAACCCGGGCTACGCAGTATTTT	CASSLTRATQYF
TRBD2	17	many	TRBV7-2	TRBJ2-1	TGTGCCAGCAGCTTAGTAACGACTAGCGGGGGCTACAATGAGCAGTTCTTC	CASSLVTTSGGYNEQFF
TRBD2	17	-	TRBV5-8	TRBJ2-1	TGTGCCAGCAGCCAGGGACTAGCGGGGGGGCCGGTTAATGAGCAGTTCTTC	CASSQGLAGGPVNEQFF
TRBD2	17	few	TRBV20-1	TRBJ2-5	TGCAGTGCTAGCCCCTGGGGCCAGCGGGGGGCGTTGGAGGCCCAGTACTTC	CSASPWGQRGALEAQYF
-	13	-	TRBV27	TRBJ2-7	TGTGCCTTAGCATGGGTATTTGGGTACGAGCAGTACTTC	CALAWVFGYEQYF
TRBD1	17	-	TRBV24-1	TRBJ1-2	TGTGCCACCAGTGCTTCAGGGGGGCGGGGGCCGGATAATGGCTACACCTTC	CATSASGGRGPDNGYTF
-	11	once	TRBV7-9	TRBJ2-2	TGTGCCAGCAGCCCGGAGGGGGAGCTGTTTTTT	CASSPEGELFF
TRBD2	13	-	TRBV27	TRBJ2-1	TGTGCCAGCAGTCCGAGCACTAGCGATGAGCAGTTCTTC	CASSPSTSDEQFF
TRBD2	15	-	TRBV20-1	TRBJ2-3	TGCAGTGCTGCAACCGGGACTAGCTACACAGATACGCAGTATTTT	CSAATGTSYTDTQYF
TRBD2	16	-	TRBV7-3	TRBJ2-5	TGTGCCCGCAGCTTACTTCCTAGCGGGGTCCAAGAGACCCAGTACTTC	CARSLLPSGVQETQYF
TRBD2	15	once	TRBV30	TRBJ2-3	TGTGCCTGGACCGCTAGCGGGAGTGGCACAGATACGCAGTATTTT	CAWTASGSGTDTQYF
-	14	few	TRBV5-1	TRBJ1-1	TGCGCCAGCAGTCGGGAATGGGGGGCCACTGAAGCTTTCTTT	CASSREWGATEAFF
-	13	-	TRBV9	TRBJ2-2	TGTGCCAGCACAGGGGATGACACCGGGGAGCTGTTTTTT	CASTGDDTGELFF
TRBD1	16	-	TRBV12-3/TRBV12-4	TRBJ2-3	TGTGCCAGCAGAGACCAGGGGGCGGTTAGAACAGATACGCAGTATTTT	CASRDQGAVRTDTQYF
-	18	-	TRBV21-1	TRBJ2-6	TGTGCCAGCAGCAGATCCGGGGGTCACCAGTCTGGGGCCAACGTCCTGACTTTC	CASSRSGGHQSGANVLTF
-	15	few	TRBV5-1	TRBJ2-7	TGCGCCAGCAGTAAGGAATTGGACAGCTCCTACGAGCAGTACTTC	CASSKELDSSYEQYF
-	14	few	TRBV10-3	TRBJ2-1	TGTGCCATCGATGACGGCAGGGGCTCCAATGAGCAGTTCTTC	CAIDDGRGSNEQFF